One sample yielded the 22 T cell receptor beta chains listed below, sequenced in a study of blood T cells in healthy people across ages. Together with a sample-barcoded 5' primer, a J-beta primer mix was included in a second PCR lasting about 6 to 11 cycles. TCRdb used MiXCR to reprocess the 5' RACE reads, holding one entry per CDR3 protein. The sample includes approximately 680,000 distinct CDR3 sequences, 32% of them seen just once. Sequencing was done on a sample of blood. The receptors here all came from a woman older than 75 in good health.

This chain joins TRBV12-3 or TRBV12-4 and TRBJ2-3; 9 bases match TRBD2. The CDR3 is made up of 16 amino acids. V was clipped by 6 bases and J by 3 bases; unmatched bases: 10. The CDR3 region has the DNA TGTGCCAGCAGCCTTGGTGGCGGGGGGGGAACAGATACGCAGTATTTT. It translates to CASSLGGGGGTDTQYF.

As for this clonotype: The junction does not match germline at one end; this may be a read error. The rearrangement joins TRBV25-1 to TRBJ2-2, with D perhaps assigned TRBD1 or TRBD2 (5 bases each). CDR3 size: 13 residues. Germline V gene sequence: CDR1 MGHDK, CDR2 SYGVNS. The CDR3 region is CVSSPTGLWELFF. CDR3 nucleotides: TGTGTCAGCAGTCCTACAGGACTCTGGGAGCTGTTTTTT.

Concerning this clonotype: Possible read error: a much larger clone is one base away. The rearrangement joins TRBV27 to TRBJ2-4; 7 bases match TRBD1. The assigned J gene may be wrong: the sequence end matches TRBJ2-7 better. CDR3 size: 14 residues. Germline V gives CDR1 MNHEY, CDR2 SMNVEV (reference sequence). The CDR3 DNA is TGTGCCAGCGGGGTGACAGGGATATCCTACGAGCAGTACTTC. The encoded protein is CASGVTGISYEQYF.

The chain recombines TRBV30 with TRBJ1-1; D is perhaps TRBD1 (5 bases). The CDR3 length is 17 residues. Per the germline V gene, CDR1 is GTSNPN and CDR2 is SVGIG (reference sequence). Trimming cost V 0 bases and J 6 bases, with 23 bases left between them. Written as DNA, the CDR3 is TGTGCCTGGAGTGTTTACAAAGGGACCGCCGGGGGAGCTGAAGCTTTCTTT. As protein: CAWSVYKGTAGGAEAFF.

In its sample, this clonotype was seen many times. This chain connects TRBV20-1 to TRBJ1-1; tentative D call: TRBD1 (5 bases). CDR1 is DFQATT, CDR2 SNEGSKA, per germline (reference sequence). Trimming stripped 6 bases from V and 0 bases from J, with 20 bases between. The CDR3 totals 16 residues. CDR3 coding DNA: TGCAGTGCCCTTGACCGGACACGGCACATGAACACTGAAGCTTTCTTT. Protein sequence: CSALDRTRHMNTEAFF.

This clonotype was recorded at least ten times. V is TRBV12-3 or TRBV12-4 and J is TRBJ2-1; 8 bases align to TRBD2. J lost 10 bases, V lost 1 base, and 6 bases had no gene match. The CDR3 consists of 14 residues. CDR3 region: CASSLGTSQLEQFF. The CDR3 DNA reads TGTGCCAGCAGTTTAGGGACTAGCCAGTTGGAGCAGTTCTTC.

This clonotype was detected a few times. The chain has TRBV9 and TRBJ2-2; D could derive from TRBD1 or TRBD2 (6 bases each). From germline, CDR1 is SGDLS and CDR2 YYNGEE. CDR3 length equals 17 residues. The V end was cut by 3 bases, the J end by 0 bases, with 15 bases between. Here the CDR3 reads CASSGSGQPANTGELFF. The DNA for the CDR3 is TGTGCCAGCAGCGGTAGCGGACAGCCCGCGAACACCGGGGAGCTGTTTTTT.

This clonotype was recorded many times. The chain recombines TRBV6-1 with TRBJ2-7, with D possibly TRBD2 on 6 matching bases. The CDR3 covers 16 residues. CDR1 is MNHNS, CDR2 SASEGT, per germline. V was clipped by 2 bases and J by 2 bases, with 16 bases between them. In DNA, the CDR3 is TGTGCCAGCAGTGAATTTGGGGGAGGTCTCCCCTACGAGCAGTACTTC. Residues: CASSEFGGGLPYEQYF.

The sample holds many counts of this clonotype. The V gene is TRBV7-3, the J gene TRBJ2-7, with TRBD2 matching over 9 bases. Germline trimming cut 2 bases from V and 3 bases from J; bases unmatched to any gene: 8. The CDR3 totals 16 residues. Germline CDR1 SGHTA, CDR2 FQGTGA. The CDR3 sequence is CASSLYAGGHFYEQYF. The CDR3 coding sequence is TGTGCCAGCAGCTTATATGCGGGGGGGCATTTCTACGAGCAGTACTTC.

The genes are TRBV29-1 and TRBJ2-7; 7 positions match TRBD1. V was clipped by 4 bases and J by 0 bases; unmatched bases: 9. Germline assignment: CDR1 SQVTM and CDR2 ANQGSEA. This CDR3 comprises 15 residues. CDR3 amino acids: CSVADPGQSSYEQYF. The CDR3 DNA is TGCAGCGTTGCTGATCCGGGACAGAGCTCCTACGAGCAGTACTTC.

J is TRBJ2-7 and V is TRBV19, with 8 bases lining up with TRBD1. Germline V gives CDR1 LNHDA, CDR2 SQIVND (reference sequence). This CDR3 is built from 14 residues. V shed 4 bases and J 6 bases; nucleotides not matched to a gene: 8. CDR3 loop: CASSTRGDRIEQYF. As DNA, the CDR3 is TGTGCCAGTAGTACGCGAGGGGACAGGATCGAGCAGTACTTC. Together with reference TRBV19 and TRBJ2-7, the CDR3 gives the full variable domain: DGGITQSPKYLFRKEGQNVTLSCEQNLNHDAMYWYRQDPGQGLRLIYYSQIVNDFQKGDIAEGYSVSREKKESFPLTVTSAQKNPTAFYLCASSTRGDRIEQYFGPGTRLTVT.

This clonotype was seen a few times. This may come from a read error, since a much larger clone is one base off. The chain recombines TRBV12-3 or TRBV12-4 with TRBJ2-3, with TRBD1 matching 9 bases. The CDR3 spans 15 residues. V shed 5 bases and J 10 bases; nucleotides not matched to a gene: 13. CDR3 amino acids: CASSVGTGTGDAQYF. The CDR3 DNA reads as TGTGCCAGCAGTGTCGGGACAGGGACGGGCGATGCGCAGTATTTT.

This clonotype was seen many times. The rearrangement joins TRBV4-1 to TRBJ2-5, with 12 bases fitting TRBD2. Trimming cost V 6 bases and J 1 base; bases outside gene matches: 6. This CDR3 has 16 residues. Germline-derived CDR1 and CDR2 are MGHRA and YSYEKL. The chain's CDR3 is CASRSTSGGSQETQYF. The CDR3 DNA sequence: TGCGCCAGCAGATCGACTAGCGGGGGAAGCCAAGAGACCCAGTACTTC.

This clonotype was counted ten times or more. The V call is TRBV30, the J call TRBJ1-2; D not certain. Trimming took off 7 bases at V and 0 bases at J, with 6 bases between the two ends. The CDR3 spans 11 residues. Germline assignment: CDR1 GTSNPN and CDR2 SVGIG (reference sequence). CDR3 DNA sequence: TGTGCCTTACAGCCTAACTATGGCTACACCTTC. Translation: CALQPNYGYTF.

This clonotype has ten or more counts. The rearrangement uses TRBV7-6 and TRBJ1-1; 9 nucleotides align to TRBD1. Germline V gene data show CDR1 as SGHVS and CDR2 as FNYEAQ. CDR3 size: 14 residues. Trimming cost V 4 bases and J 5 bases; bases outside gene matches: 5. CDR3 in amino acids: CASSSTGGWTEAFF. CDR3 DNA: TGTGCCAGCAGCTCGACAGGGGGGTGGACTGAAGCTTTCTTT.

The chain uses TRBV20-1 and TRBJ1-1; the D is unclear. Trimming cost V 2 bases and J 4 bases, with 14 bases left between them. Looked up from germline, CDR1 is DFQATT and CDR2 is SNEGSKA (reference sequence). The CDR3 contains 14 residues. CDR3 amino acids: CSARSVSEGTEAFF. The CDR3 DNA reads TGCAGTGCTAGAAGCGTCTCAGAGGGCACTGAAGCTTTCTTT.

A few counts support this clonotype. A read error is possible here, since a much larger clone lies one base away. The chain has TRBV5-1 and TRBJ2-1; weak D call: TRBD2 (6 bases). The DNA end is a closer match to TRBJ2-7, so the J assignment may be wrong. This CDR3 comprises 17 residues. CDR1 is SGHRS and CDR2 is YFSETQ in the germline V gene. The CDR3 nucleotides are TGCGCCAGCAGCTTGGGGACGGGGCGGGGCTCCTACAATGAGCAGTACTTC. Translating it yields CASSLGTGRGSYNEQYF.

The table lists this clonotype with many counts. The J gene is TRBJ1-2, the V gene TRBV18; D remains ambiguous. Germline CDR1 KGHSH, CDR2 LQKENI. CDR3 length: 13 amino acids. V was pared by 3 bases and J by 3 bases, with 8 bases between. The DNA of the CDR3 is TGTGCCAGCTCACCGGACGTCGACTATGGCTACACCTTC. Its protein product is CASSPDVDYGYTF. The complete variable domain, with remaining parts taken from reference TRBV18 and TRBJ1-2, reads NAGVMQNPRHLVRRRGQEARLRCSPMKGHSHVYWYRQLPEEGLKFMVYLQKENIIDESGMPKERFSAEFPKEGPSILRIQQVVRGDSAAYFCASSPDVDYGYTFGSGTRLTVV.

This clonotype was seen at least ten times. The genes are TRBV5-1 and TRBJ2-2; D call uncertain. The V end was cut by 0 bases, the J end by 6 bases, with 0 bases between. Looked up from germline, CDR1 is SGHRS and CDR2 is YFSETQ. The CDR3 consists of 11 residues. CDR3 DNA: TGCGCCAGCAGCTTGGCCGGGGAGCTGTTTTTT. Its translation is CASSLAGELFF.

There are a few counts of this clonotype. The CDR3 DNA reads TGTGCCAGCAGCTTCGGCCCACTAGCGGGGGGCTACGAGCAGTACTTC. Amino acids: CASSFGPLAGGYEQYF. V usage is TRBV7-3 and J usage is TRBJ2-7, with TRBD2 matching over 12 bases. Germline assignment: CDR1 SGHTA and CDR2 FQGTGA. Trimming at V came to 3 bases and at J to 3 bases, leaving 6 bases not matched to a gene. The CDR3 is made up of 16 amino acids.

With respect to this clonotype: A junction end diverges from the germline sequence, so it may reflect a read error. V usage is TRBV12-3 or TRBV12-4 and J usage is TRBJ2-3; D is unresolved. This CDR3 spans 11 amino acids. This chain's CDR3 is CTSMFGDTQYF. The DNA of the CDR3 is TGTACCAGCATGTTCGGAGATACGCAGTATTTT.

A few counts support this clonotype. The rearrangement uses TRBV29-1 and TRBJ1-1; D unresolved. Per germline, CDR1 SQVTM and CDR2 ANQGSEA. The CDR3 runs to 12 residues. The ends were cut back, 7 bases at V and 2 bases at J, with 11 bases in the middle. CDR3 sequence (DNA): TGCAGCGCCCTTCCCGCTAACACTGAAGCTTTCTTT. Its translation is CSALPANTEAFF.